This entry is about one T cell receptor beta chain. The antigen remains unidentified. The sample comes from a study of human T cells and chemical hapten exposure. Overall study: Per-sample variation in TCR yield stemmed mainly from small pooled library volume differences. Study-wide results and caveats: TCRs exceeding 1 in 1000 frequency stayed unchanged with DPC sensitization.

Unfractionated whole blood yielded total RNA. For the library, individual cDNA molecules each received unique molecular identifiers. Original processing methods: Across samples, TCR counts had a median of roughly 96,000 and ranged from roughly 20,000 to 690,600. TCRdb re-called the reads through MiXCR, storing one row per CDR3 protein. These V and J calls originate from TCRdb's pipeline instead of the authors' own analysis. The repertoire consists of under 4,000 distinct CDR3 sequences, with around 53% occurring once and the leading ten covering roughly 10%. The V gene end was trimmed by 1 base and the J gene end by 3 bases; junction bases not matched to a gene: 0. The CDR3 totals 14 residues. Looked up from germline, CDR1 is SGHTA and CDR2 is FQGNSA.

J is TRBJ2-3 and V is TRBV7-2; the match to TRBD2 covers 8 bases. The sequence was collected from a human donor who had alopecia or was a healthy volunteer (not recorded which). Some clones in this sample may be carry-over from other donors' samples. This table probably holds off-target reads from a library built for another chain. The sequencing input was whole blood. The CDR3, as DNA: TGTGCCAGCAGCTTAGTAGCGGGAACAGATACGCAGTATTTT. Amino acids: CASSLVAGTDTQYF.